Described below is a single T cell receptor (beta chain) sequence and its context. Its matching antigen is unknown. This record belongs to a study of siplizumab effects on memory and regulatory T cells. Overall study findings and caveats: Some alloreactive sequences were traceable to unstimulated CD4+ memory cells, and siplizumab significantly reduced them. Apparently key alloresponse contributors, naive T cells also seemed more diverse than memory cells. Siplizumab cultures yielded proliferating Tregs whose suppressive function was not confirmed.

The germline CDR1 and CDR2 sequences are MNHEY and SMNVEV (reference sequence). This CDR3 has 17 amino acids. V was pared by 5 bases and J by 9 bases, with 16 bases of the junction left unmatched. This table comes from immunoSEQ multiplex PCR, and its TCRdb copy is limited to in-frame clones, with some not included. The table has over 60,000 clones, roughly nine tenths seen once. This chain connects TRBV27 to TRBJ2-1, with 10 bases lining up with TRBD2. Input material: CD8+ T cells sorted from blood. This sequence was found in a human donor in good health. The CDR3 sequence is CASSPAPGLAFLSEQFF. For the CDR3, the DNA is TGTGCCAGCAGTCCGGCGCCGGGACTAGCGTTTCTTAGTGAGCAGTTCTTC.